The next 11 T cell receptor beta chains were all read from a single sample in a study of response to subunit inactivated influenza vaccine. Using its own MiXCR run on the RT-PCR reads, TCRdb lists one record per CDR3 protein. Of about 520,000 distinct CDR3 sequences listed, around 25% are singletons. The starting material was CD4+ T cells sorted from PBMCs, obtained about 5 days after vaccination. Receptors originate from a man in his forties or fifties who received an inactivated influenza vaccine.

This clonotype was seen a few times. J is TRBJ1-1 and V is TRBV12-3 or TRBV12-4; 8 nucleotides align to TRBD1. J gave up 4 bases and V 4 bases, and 8 bases lay outside the gene matches. This CDR3 is built from 15 residues. CDR3 in DNA: TGTGCCAGCAGTTCCTGGACAGGGTTTCGCACTGAAGCTTTCTTT. Translated: CASSSWTGFRTEAFF.

The chain's CDR3 is CASNRDRVDYGYTF. CDR3 sequence (DNA): TGTGCCAGCAACCGGGACAGGGTGGACTATGGCTACACCTTC. The chain recombines TRBV7-9 with TRBJ1-2; TRBD1 aligns across 9 bases. J lost 3 bases, V lost 7 bases, and 6 bases had no gene match. Germline V lookup: CDR1 SEHNR, CDR2 FQNEAQ (reference sequence). The CDR3 length is 14 residues.

The V gene is TRBV29-1, the J gene TRBJ2-7; D is undetermined. The V and J ends lost 6 bases and 6 bases respectively, with 21 bases between them. The CDR3 has 14 amino acids. Germline V CDR1 and CDR2: SQVTM, ANQGSEA. This CDR3 is CSVANRQVLSEQYF. The CDR3 DNA is TGCAGCGTGGCCAACCGCCAGGTGCTTTCCGAGCAGTACTTC.

The V call is TRBV3-1, the J call TRBJ2-1; 9 bases fit TRBD2. J was trimmed by 4 bases and V by 1 base; bases with no gene match: 5. The CDR3 covers 16 residues. From germline, CDR1 is LGHDT and CDR2 YNNKEL (reference sequence). The CDR3: CASSQVLTSGYNEQFF. The CDR3 region has the DNA TGTGCCAGCAGCCAAGTTCTGACTAGCGGTTACAATGAGCAGTTCTTC.

The chain is built from TRBV12-3 or TRBV12-4 and TRBJ2-1; D unclear. The CDR3 is 13 amino acids. Trimming took 3 bases from V and 3 from J, leaving 6 bases between them. Here the CDR3 reads CASSFEIYNEQFF. The CDR3 region has the DNA TGTGCCAGCAGTTTCGAGATCTACAATGAGCAGTTCTTC.

The rearrangement links TRBV6-1 to TRBJ2-5; D is unresolved. Looked up from germline, CDR1 is MNHNS and CDR2 is SASEGT. Trimming pared 6 bases from V and 2 bases from J, leaving 16 bases between. This CDR3 is built from 15 residues. The CDR3: CASRPPGRIQETQYF. CDR3 nucleotides: TGTGCCAGCAGACCCCCCGGACGGATACAAGAGACCCAGTACTTC.

This chain connects TRBV6-1 to TRBJ2-1, with D unresolved. The CDR3 is 12 residues long. V dropped 3 bases and J dropped 8 bases, with 8 bases sitting between them. Germline V gives CDR1 MNHNS, CDR2 SASEGT. This CDR3 is CASSDNRDEQFF. For the CDR3, the DNA is TGTGCCAGCAGTGATAATCGGGATGAGCAGTTCTTC.

The J gene is TRBJ2-2, the V gene TRBV6-1; D is unresolved. The length of the CDR3 is 13 residues. V lost 7 bases and J lost 4, with 10 bases in between. Germline loops: CDR1 MNHNS, CDR2 SASEGT. The CDR3: CASTNFRTGELFF. CDR3 bases: TGTGCCAGCACCAATTTCCGCACCGGGGAGCTGTTTTTT.

This clonotype showed up just a few times. The rearrangement links TRBV30 to TRBJ1-1; D not certain. V was cut by 6 bases and J by 1 base, with 12 bases left in between. In germline, CDR1 is GTSNPN, CDR2 SVGIG (reference sequence). The CDR3 covers 13 residues. CDR3 sequence (DNA): TGTGCCTGCGGACCGATGACGAACACTGAAGCTTTCTTT. Translating gives CACGPMTNTEAFF.

This clonotype occurred a few times. This rearrangement joins TRBV18 to TRBJ2-7; TRBD1 might be the D (6 bases). CDR1 and CDR2 from the germline V gene are KGHSH and LQKENI. The CDR3 covers 15 residues. V was shortened by 2 bases and J by 3 bases, with 14 bases between the two germline ends. The CDR3 sequence is CASSPSTGGGYEQYF. CDR3 bases: TGTGCCAGCTCACCATCGACAGGTGGAGGCTACGAGCAGTACTTC.

This chain's CDR3 is CASSARQGVTDTQYF. CDR3 bases: TGTGCCAGCAGCGCCCGACAGGGGGTCACAGATACGCAGTATTTT. The genes are TRBV9 and TRBJ2-3; 9 positions agree with TRBD1. Trimming took 3 bases from V and 2 from J; bases not matched to a gene: 4. The CDR3 has 15 amino acids. Germline CDR1 and CDR2: SGDLS and YYNGEE.